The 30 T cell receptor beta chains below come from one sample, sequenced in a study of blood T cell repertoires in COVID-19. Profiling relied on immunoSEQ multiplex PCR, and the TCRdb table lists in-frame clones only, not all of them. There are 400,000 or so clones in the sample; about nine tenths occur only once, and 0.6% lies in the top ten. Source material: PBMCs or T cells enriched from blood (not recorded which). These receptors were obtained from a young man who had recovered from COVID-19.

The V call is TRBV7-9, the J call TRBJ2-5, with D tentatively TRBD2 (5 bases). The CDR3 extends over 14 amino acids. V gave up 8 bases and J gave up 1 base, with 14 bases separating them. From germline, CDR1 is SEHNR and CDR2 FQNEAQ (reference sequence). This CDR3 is CASRTSGSQETQYF. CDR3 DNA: TGTGCCAGCCGGACTTCGGGGTCCCAAGAGACCCAGTACTTC.

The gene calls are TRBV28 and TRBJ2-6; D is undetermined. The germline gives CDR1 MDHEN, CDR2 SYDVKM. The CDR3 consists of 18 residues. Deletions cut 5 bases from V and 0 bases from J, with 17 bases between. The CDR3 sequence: CASSPGSRRYSGANVLTF. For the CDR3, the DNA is TGTGCCAGCAGTCCAGGTTCGCGCCGTTACTCTGGGGCCAACGTCCTGACTTTC.

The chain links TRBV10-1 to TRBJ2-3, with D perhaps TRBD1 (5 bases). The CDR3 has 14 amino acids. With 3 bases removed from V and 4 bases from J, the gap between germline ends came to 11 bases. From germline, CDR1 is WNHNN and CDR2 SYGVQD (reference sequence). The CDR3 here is CASSDARASDTQYF. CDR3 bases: TGCGCCAGCAGTGATGCCAGGGCCTCAGATACGCAGTATTTT.

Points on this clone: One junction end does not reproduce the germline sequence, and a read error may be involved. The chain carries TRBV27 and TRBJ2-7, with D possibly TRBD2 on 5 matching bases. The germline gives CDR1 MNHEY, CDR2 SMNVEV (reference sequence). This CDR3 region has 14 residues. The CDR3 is CASSLGSSNYEQYF. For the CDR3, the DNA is TGTGCGAGCAGTTTGGGGAGTTCTAACTACGAGCAGTACTTC.

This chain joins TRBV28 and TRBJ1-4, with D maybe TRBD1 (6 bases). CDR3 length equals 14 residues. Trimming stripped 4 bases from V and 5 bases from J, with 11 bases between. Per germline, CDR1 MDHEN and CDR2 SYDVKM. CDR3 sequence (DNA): TGTGCCAGCAGTTCCGGGACACCGAATGAAAAACTGTTTTTT. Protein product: CASSSGTPNEKLFF. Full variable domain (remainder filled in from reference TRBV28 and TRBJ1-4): DVKVTQSSRYLVKRTGEKVFLECVQDMDHENMFWYRQDPGLGLRLIYFSYDVKMKEKGDIPEGYSVSREKKERFSLILESASTNQTSMYLCASSSGTPNEKLFFGSGTQLSVL.

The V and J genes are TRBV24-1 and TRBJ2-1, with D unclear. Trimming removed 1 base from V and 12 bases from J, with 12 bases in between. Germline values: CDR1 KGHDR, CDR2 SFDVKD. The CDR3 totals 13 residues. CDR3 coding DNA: TGTGCCACCAGTGATTTTGCAGAATACGCGCAGTTCTTC. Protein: CATSDFAEYAQFF.

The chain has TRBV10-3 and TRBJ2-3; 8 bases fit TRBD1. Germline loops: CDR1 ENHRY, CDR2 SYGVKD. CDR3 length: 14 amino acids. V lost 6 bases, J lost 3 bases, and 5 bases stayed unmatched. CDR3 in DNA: TGTGCCATCAGAGGACAGGGAGCGACAGATACGCAGTATTTT. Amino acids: CAIRGQGATDTQYF.

CDR3 sequence: CASRGLAETQYF. CDR3 nucleotide sequence: TGTGCCAGCAGGGGACTAGCGGAGACCCAGTACTTC. The chain combines TRBV2 with TRBJ2-5; TRBD2 agrees at 10 bases. This CDR3 spans 12 amino acids. CDR1 and CDR2 from the germline V gene are SNHLY and FYNNEI. The V gene end was trimmed by 6 bases and the J gene end by 5 bases; junction bases not matched to a gene: 0.

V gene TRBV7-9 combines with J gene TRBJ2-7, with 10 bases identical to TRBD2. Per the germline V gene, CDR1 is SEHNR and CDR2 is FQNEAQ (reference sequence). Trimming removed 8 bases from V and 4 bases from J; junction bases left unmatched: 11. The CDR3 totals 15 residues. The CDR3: CASGLGAGGPYEQYF. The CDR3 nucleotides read TGTGCCAGCGGACTCGGAGCGGGAGGGCCATACGAGCAGTACTTC.

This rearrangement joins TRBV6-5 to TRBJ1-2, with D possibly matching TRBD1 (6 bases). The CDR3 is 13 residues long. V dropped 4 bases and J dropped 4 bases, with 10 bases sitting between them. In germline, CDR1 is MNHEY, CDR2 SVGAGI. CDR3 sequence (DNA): TGTGCCAGCAGTTGGGCAGGGGCCTATGGCTACACCTTC. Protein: CASSWAGAYGYTF.

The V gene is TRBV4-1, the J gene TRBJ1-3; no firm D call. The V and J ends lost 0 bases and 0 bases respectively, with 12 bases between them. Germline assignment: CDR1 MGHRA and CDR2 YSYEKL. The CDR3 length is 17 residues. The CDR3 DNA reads TGCGCCAGCAGCCAAGATATCGGTGCGAACTCTGGAAACACCATATATTTT. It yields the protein CASSQDIGANSGNTIYF.

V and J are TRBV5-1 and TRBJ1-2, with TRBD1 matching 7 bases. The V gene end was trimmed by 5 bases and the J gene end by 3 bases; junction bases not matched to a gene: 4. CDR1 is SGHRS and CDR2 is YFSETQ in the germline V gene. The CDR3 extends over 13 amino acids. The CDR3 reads CASRGGMDYGYTF. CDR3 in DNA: TGCGCCAGCAGAGGGGGCATGGACTATGGCTACACCTTC.

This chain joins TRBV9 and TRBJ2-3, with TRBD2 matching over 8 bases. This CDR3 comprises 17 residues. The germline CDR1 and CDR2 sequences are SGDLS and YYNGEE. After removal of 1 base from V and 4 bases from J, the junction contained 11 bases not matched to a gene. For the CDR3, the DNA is TGTGCCAGCAGCGTAACTGTTAGCGGGAATCGGGCAGATACGCAGTATTTT. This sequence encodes CASSVTVSGNRADTQYF.

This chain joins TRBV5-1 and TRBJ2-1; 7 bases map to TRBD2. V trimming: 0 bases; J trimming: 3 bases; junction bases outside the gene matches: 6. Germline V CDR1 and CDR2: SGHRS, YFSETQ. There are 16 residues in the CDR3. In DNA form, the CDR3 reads TGCGCCAGCAGCTTGGGGGAGGGAACTATCTACAATGAGCAGTTCTTC. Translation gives CASSLGEGTIYNEQFF.

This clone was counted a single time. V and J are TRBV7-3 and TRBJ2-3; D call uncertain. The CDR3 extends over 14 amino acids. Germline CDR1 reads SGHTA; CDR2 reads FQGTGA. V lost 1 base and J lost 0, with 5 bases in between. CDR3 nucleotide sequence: TGTGCCAGCAGCTTAATGGCCAGCACAGATACGCAGTATTTT. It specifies CASSLMASTDTQYF. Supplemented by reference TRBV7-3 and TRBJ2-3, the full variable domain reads GAGVSQTPSNKVTEKGKYVELRCDPISGHTALYWYRQSLGQGPEFLIYFQGTGAADDSGLPNDRFFAVRPEGSVSTLKIQRTERGDSAVYLCASSLMASTDTQYFGPGTRLTVL.

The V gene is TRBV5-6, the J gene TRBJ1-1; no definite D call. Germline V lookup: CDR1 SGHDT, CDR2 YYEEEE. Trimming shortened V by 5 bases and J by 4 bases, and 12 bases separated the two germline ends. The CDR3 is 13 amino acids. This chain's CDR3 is CASSFRRATEAFF. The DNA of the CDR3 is TGTGCCAGCAGTTTCCGGCGGGCCACTGAAGCTTTCTTT.

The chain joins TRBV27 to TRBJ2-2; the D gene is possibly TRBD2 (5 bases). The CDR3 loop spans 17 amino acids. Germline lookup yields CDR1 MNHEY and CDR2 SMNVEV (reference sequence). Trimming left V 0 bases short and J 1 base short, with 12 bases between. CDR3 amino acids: CASSLSRASMNTGELFF. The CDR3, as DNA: TGTGCCAGCAGTTTATCGAGGGCCAGCATGAACACCGGGGAGCTGTTTTTT.

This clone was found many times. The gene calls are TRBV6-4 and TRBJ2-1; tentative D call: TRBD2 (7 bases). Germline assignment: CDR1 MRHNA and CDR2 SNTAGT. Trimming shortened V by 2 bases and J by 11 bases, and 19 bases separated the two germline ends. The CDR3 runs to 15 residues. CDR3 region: CASSDTFEGGAKQFF. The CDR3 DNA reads TGTGCCAGCAGTGACACCTTCGAAGGGGGGGCGAAGCAGTTCTTC.

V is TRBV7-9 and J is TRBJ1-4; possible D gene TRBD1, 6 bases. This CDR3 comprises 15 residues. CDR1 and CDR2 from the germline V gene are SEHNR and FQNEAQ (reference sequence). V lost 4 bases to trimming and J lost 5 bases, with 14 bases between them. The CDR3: CASSYYDRFNEKLFF. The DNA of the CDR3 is TGTGCCAGCAGCTATTACGACAGGTTCAATGAAAAACTGTTTTTT. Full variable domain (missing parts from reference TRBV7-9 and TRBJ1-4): DTGVSQNPRHKITKRGQNVTFRCDPISEHNRLYWYRQTLGQGPEFLTYFQNEAQLEKSRLLSDRFSAERPKGSFSTLEIQRTEQGDSAMYLCASSYYDRFNEKLFFGSGTQLSVL.

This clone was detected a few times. The CDR3 here is CASSPRQGMNTEAFF. CDR3 nucleotides: TGTGCCAGCAGCCCGCGACAGGGGATGAACACTGAAGCTTTCTTT. The V call is TRBV7-6, the J call TRBJ1-1; 8 bases line up with TRBD1. The CDR3 is made up of 15 amino acids. The germline CDR1 and CDR2 sequences are SGHVS and FNYEAQ. V was clipped by 5 bases and J by 0 bases; unmatched bases: 5.

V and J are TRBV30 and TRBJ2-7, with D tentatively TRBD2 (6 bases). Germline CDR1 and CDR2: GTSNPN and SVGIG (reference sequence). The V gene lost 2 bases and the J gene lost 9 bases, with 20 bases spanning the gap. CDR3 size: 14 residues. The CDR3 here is CAWSPDPTSTGQYF. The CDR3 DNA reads TGTGCCTGGAGTCCAGACCCGACTAGTACAGGGCAGTACTTC. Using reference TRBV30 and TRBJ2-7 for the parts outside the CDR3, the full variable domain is SQTIHQWPATLVQPVGSPLSLECTVEGTSNPNLYWYRQAAGRGLQLLFYSVGIGQISSEVPQNLSASRPQDRQFILSSKKLLLSDSGFYLCAWSPDPTSTGQYFGPGTRLTVT.

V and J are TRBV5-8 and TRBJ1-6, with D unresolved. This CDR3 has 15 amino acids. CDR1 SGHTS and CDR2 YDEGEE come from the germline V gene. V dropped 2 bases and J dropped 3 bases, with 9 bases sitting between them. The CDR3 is CASSFGLVYNSPLHF. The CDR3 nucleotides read TGTGCCAGCAGCTTTGGACTGGTCTATAATTCACCCCTCCACTTT.

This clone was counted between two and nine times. The CDR3 nucleotides read TGCAGCGTTGGGTGGGACAGGGGATCCTACGAGCAGTACTTC. It codes for CSVGWDRGSYEQYF. This chain links TRBV29-1 with TRBJ2-7; 10 bases agree with TRBD1. Germline V gene lookup returns CDR1 SQVTM and CDR2 ANQGSEA. Germline trimming cut 4 bases from V and 1 base from J; bases unmatched to any gene: 4. The CDR3 consists of 14 residues.

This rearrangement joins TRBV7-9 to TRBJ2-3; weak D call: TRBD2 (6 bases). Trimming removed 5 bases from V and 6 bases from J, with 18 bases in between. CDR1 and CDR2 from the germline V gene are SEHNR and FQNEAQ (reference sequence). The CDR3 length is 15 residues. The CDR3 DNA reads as TGTGCCAGCAGCGAGTCGGGAGCCTCTGAGGATACGCAGTATTTT. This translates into CASSESGASEDTQYF.

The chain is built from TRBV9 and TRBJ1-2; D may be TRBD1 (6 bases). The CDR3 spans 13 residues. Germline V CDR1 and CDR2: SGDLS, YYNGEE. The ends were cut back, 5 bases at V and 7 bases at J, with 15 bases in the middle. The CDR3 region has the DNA TGTGCCAGCAGAGATACAGGGTATCGTGGCTACACCTTC. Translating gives CASRDTGYRGYTF.

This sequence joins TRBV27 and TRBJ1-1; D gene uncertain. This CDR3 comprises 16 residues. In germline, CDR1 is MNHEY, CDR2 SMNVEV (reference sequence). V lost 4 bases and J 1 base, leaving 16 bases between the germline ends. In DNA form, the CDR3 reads TGTGCCAGCAGTTCCGAAAGGACTCGGAGGAACACTGAAGCTTTCTTT. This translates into CASSSERTRRNTEAFF.

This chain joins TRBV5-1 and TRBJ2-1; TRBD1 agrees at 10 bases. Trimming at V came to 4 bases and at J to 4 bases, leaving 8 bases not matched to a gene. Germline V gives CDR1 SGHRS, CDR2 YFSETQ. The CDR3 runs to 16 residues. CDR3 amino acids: CASSLGQGGSYNEQFF. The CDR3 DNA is TGCGCCAGCAGCCTAGGACAGGGGGGATCATACAATGAGCAGTTCTTC.

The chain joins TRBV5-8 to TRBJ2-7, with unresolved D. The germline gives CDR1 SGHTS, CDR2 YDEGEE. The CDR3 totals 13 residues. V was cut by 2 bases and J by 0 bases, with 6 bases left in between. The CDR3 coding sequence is TGTGCCAGCAGCTTAACCAGCTCCTACGAGCAGTACTTC. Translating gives CASSLTSSYEQYF. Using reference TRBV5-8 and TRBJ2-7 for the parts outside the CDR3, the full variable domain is EAGVTQSPTHLIKTRGQQATLRCSPISGHTSVYWYQQALGLGLQFLLWYDEGEERNRGNFPPRFSGRQFPNYSSELNVNALELEDSALYLCASSLTSSYEQYFGPGTRLTVT.

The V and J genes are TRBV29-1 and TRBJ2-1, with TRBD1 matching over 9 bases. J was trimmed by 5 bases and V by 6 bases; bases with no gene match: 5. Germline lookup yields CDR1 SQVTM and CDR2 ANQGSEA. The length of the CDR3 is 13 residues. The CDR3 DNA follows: TGCAGCGTAGCCGGACAGGGGAACAATGAGCAGTTCTTC. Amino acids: CSVAGQGNNEQFF.

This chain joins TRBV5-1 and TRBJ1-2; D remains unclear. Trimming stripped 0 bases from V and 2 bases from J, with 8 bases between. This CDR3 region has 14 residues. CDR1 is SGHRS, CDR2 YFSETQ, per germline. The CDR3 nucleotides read TGCGCCAGCAGCTTGGGACACCCCAACTATGGCTACACCTTC. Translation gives CASSLGHPNYGYTF. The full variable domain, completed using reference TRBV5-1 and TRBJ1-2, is KAGVTQTPRYLIKTRGQQVTLSCSPISGHRSVSWYQQTPGQGLQFLFEYFSETQRNKGNFPGRFSGRQFSNSRSEMNVSTLELGDSALYLCASSLGHPNYGYTFGSGTRLTVV.